This T cell receptor beta chain was sequenced during a study of CD8+ T cells in alopecia areata. The sequencing template was cDNA reverse transcribed from extracted RNA. Sequencing was performed with immunoSEQ multiplex PCR; in TCRdb, only in-frame clones are kept and a portion is missing. This sample yields about 42,000 clones, of which just under 95% are seen a single time; under 20% belongs to the top ten. For this clone: The antigen is undetermined. Distinct nucleotide sequences in the sample also encode this CDR3.

Trimming stripped 0 bases from V and 3 bases from J, with 9 bases between. CDR1 is LGHNA and CDR2 is YSLEER in the germline V gene. This CDR3 has 14 residues. Study-wide findings and caveats: Many of the expanded lesional clones endured in scalp and blood while on tofacitinib. The study found TCR sharing across patients less clear than in mice, possibly for HLA reasons. Affected scalp, especially in alopecia totalis/universalis, had a higher clonality than normal scalp did.

Stated treatment: oral pan-JAK inhibitor, 5-10 mg twice daily. The V call is TRBV4-3, the J call TRBJ2-7; D is possibly TRBD2 (5 bases). Material: CD8+ T cells sorted from blood, obtained at week 24, from a patient treated with tofacitinib. This receptor was obtained from a human donor with alopecia areata. The CDR3 loop is CASSQDYGVYEQYF. DNA of the CDR3: TGCGCCAGCAGCCAAGATTACGGGGTCTACGAGCAGTACTTC.